This T cell receptor (beta chain) is drawn from a study of cytomegalovirus exposure and HLA in healthy donors. Whole-study results and caveats: The authors excluded some V segments, including TRBV6-2 and TRBV6-3, as indistinguishable. The authors confirmed in vitro that a few CMV-associated chains were specific for CMV antigens.

Donors had nominal health at sampling but likely had unrecorded immune exposures. CDR1 is SGHNT, CDR2 YYREEE, per germline (reference sequence). V was clipped by 0 bases and J by 2 bases, with 12 bases between them. The CDR3 runs 15 residues. Comments on this clone: No antigen is known for it.

Primers: 60 Vbeta forward and 13 Jbeta reverse. Authors' analysis steps: There were about 80 million unique TCR beta chains by a later count, and around 10 million of them were shared. Only in-frame clones appear in the TCRdb table, and some are missing; sequencing was by immunoSEQ multiplex PCR. The DNA gave D and trimming, while V, J and clone size come from that table. The table lists 100,000 to 150,000 clones, around 81% of them singletons, with about 1.8% in the top ten. The TCR originated in a woman aged 50 to 65 in good health and CMV-seronegative. Sequencing was done on a sample of PBMCs. V gene TRBV5-4 combines with J gene TRBJ2-7, with D possibly matching TRBD1 (6 bases). The CDR3 sequence: CASSLAWTAPYEQYF. The CDR3 DNA follows: TGTGCCAGCAGCTTGGCTTGGACAGCCCCCTACGAGCAGTACTTC.